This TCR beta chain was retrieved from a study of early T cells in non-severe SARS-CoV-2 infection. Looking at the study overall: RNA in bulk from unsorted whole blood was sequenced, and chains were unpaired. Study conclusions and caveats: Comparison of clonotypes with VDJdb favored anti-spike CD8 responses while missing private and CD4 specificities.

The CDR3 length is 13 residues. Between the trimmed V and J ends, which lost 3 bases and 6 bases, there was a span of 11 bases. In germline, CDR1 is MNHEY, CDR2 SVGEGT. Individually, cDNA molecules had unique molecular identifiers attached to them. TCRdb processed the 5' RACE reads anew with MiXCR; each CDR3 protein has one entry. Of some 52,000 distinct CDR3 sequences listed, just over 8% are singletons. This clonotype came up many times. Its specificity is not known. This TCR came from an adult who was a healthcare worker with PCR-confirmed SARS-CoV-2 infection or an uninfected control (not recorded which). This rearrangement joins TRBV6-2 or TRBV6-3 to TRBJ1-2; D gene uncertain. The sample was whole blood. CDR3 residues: CASSYSGFDGYTF. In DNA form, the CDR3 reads TGTGCCAGCAGTTATTCTGGCTTCGATGGCTACACCTTC.